The present T cell receptor beta chain was sequenced within a study of T cells in Graves' hyperthyroidism and ophthalmopathy. Study-level findings and limits: Most thyroid clonotypes expanded above 0.001 were also detected in blood. A 13 V-J model separated ophthalmopathy from stable hyperthyroidism. Median prediction lead before ophthalmopathy onset was about 6.5 months with the model.

Details on this clonotype: Its specificity is not known.

TCR beta CDR3 regions were amplified from RNA. During a first-round RT-PCR of the TCR CDR3, the HTBI primer set was used. MiXCR, run by TCRdb on the multiplex PCR reads, gives a single entry per CDR3 protein. Among just under 750,000 distinct CDR3 sequences listed, about 35% were seen once. Germline lookup yields CDR1 MNHNS and CDR2 SASEGT. CDR3 length: 16 residues. Trimming removed 7 bases at V and 6 bases at J, with 22 bases between. The material sequenced was blood. The chain is built from TRBV6-1 and TRBJ1-5; D not certain. The TCR was taken from a woman between 40 and 55 years old with Graves' hyperthyroidism. DNA for the CDR3: TGTGCCAGCACTCCCCCCGGTAAGGTTGTTGTTCAGCCCCAGCATTTT. Its translation: CASTPPGKVVVQPQHF.